The T cell receptor beta chain described here comes from a study of OX40 agonist ivuxolimab in advanced cancers. The wider study: Dose-escalation patients were diagnosed with hepatocellular carcinoma, melanoma, renal cell cancer or head and neck cancer.

Details on this clone: The antigen remains undetermined.

Assay used: immunoSEQ multiplex PCR; TCRdb lists only in-frame clones, some missing. The sample contains 57,000 or so clones, less than 90% of which appear only once. General study points: The expanded peripheral T cells' antigen specificity was not determined. At 0.1 to 3.0 mg/kg, clonal expansion of CD4+ and CD8+ blood T cells had occurred by week 6. There were, on average, more expanded clones in CD8+ T cells than in CD4+.

Germline V gene lookup returns CDR1 MGHRA and CDR2 YSYEKL. V lost 7 bases to trimming and J lost 8 bases; unmatched junction nucleotides: 11. This CDR3 is 15 amino acids long. This specimen was CD4+ or CD8+ T cells sorted from blood, taken in a trial of the OX40 agonist ivuxolimab. The chain uses TRBV4-1 and TRBJ1-6, with 7 bases aligning to TRBD1. This clonotype was sampled from an adult with an advanced solid tumor such as melanoma, head and neck, liver or kidney cancer. The CDR3 DNA is TGCGCCAGCACGAGCGACAGGGTTGGGTATTCACCCCTCCACTTT. Translating it yields CASTSDRVGYSPLHF.